This T cell receptor beta chain emerged from a study of memory CD4+ T cells and cytomegalovirus serostatus. The length of the CDR3 is 16 residues. Germline CDR1 is SNHLY and CDR2 is FYNNEI. V dropped 6 bases and J dropped 3 bases, with 18 bases sitting between them. Clones were read by immunoSEQ multiplex PCR, and TCRdb kept only the in-frame ones, dropping some. The data contain 50,000 or so clones, around 85% of them seen just once; the ten biggest clones take up 0.75% to 0.9%. Single viable CD3+CD4+CD8-CD45RO+ cells were sorted as the memory CD4+ T cells. This chain uses TRBV2 with TRBJ2-1; D might be TRBD1 or TRBD2, each matching 6 bases. The clonotype comes from an adult in good health and CMV-seronegative. The sample was memory CD4+ T cells from blood. CDR3 sequence reads: CASRKLGGGVYNEQFF. The CDR3 DNA reads TGTGCCAGCAGAAAGCTGGGGGGCGGGGTCTACAATGAGCAGTTCTTC.